A single sample is the source of the 14 T cell receptor beta chains below, sequenced in a study of cytomegalovirus exposure and HLA in healthy donors. With 60 Vbeta and 13 Jbeta primers, the PCR was carried out. Clones were read by immunoSEQ multiplex PCR, and TCRdb kept only the in-frame ones, dropping some. Of 95,000 to 150,000 clones listed, approximately 73% are singletons. Sequenced: PBMCs. These receptors were collected from a man in his fifties or sixties in good health and CMV-seropositive.

The chain recombines TRBV9 with TRBJ2-3; 10 bases are shared with TRBD1. J lost 3 bases, V lost 4 bases, and 8 bases had no gene match. CDR3 length equals 16 residues. Germline V gene lookup returns CDR1 SGDLS and CDR2 YYNGEE. As DNA, the CDR3 is TGTGCCAGCAGCTCGGGGACAGGGGCCTGGACAGATACGCAGTATTTT. Its protein product is CASSSGTGAWTDTQYF. The variable domain in full, completed from reference TRBV9 and TRBJ2-3, reads DSGVTQTPKHLITATGQRVTLRCSPRSGDLSVYWYQQSLDQGLQFLIQYYNGEERAKGNILERFSAQQFPDLHSELNLSSLELGDSALYFCASSSGTGAWTDTQYFGPGTRLTVL.

The chain couples TRBV5-4 to TRBJ1-4, with D possibly matching TRBD1 (5 bases). The CDR3 is 15 amino acids. V lost 4 bases and J 8 bases, leaving 18 bases between the germline ends. Looked up from germline, CDR1 is SGHNT and CDR2 is YYREEE (reference sequence). Here the CDR3 reads CASSPAGGRTEKLFF. In nucleotides, the CDR3 is TGTGCCAGCAGCCCCGCCGGGGGTAGGACAGAAAAACTGTTTTTT.

This rearrangement joins TRBV5-1 to TRBJ2-7; 9 bases agree with TRBD2. Germline CDR1 is SGHRS and CDR2 is YFSETQ. V lost 5 bases and J lost 6; bases outside the gene matches: 9. This CDR3 has 14 residues. CDR3 DNA sequence: TGCGCCAGCAGTTCAATAGCGGGGGAAAGCGAGCAGTACTTC. Translated: CASSSIAGESEQYF.

The chain joins TRBV28 to TRBJ1-6; 11 positions match TRBD1. J was trimmed by 11 bases and V by 7 bases; bases with no gene match: 4. There are 13 residues in the CDR3. Germline V gives CDR1 MDHEN, CDR2 SYDVKM. The CDR3, as DNA: TGTGCCAGCAACCGGGACAGGGGGGCACCCCTCCACTTT. This sequence encodes CASNRDRGAPLHF.

V is TRBV12-2 and J is TRBJ1-1. TRBV12-2 is an annotated pseudogene. The CDR3 is made up of 14 amino acids. Here the CDR3 reads CASRLAQRLLRAFF. DNA of the CDR3: TGTGCAAGTCGCTTAGCGCAAAGGTTACTAAGAGCTTTCTTT.

This clone has more than one count but fewer than ten. V gene TRBV18 combines with J gene TRBJ1-2; D may be TRBD1 (6 bases). V was shortened by 8 bases and J by 3 bases, with 13 bases between the two germline ends. The CDR3 covers 13 residues. Germline values: CDR1 KGHSH, CDR2 LQKENI. CDR3 loop: CASQRQEYYGYTF. The CDR3 coding sequence is TGTGCCAGCCAAAGACAGGAATACTATGGCTACACCTTC.

The chain recombines TRBV19 with TRBJ2-6; D not certain. Germline CDR1 reads LNHDA; CDR2 reads SQIVND (reference sequence). CDR3 length equals 14 residues. V was pared by 7 bases and J by 2 bases, with 9 bases between. In DNA, the CDR3 is TGTGCCAGTACTCCGGCGGCTGGGGCCAACGTCCTGACTTTC. This sequence encodes CASTPAAGANVLTF.

A single count supports this clone. The J gene is TRBJ2-7, the V gene TRBV28, with D uncertain. V was clipped by 3 bases and J by 4 bases, with 7 bases between them. Germline lookup yields CDR1 MDHEN and CDR2 SYDVKM. The CDR3 sequence is 12 residues long. CDR3 in DNA: TGTGCCAGCAGTTTCCTTATGTACGAGCAGTACTTC. Amino acid sequence: CASSFLMYEQYF.

The chain employs TRBV5-4 and TRBJ1-2, with a tentative D call TRBD1 (5 bases). V was trimmed by 3 bases and J by 0 bases, leaving 9 bases between them. Germline V lookup: CDR1 SGHNT, CDR2 YYREEE (reference sequence). This CDR3 has 14 amino acids. In DNA, the CDR3 is TGTGCCAGCAGCTCTGGGGGGGCTAACTATGGCTACACCTTC. It specifies CASSSGGANYGYTF.

The chain uses TRBV30 and TRBJ1-5; 11 bases fit TRBD1. Germline loops: CDR1 GTSNPN, CDR2 SVGIG (reference sequence). The CDR3 length is 13 residues. The J segment lost 5 bases and the V segment lost 8 bases, leaving 5 bases of the junction unmatched. CDR3 amino acids: CALGQGADQPQHF. The CDR3 nucleotides read TGTGCCCTCGGACAGGGGGCAGATCAGCCCCAGCATTTT.

Turning to this clone: A read error may produce the germline difference seen at one junction end. The J gene is TRBJ1-4, the V gene TRBV7-9, with 8 bases lining up with TRBD1. CDR1 is SEHNR and CDR2 is FQNEAQ in the germline V gene (reference sequence). The CDR3 length is 12 residues. The DNA of the CDR3 is TGTTCCAGCAGCTCTCAGGGGGCCTTACTGTTTTTT. It encodes CSSSSQGALLFF.

This rearrangement joins TRBV27 to TRBJ2-1; 8 positions match TRBD1. The ends lost 2 bases at V and 4 bases at J; junction bases unmatched: 7. The CDR3 totals 16 residues. Germline V lookup: CDR1 MNHEY, CDR2 SMNVEV (reference sequence). The CDR3: CASSLDRGTAYNEQFF. The CDR3 region has the DNA TGTGCCAGCAGTTTAGACAGGGGAACCGCATACAATGAGCAGTTCTTC.

The chain joins TRBV6-5 to TRBJ1-2; tentative D call: TRBD1 (6 bases). V was trimmed by 4 bases and J by 4 bases, leaving 13 bases between them. Germline CDR1 is MNHEY and CDR2 is SVGAGI. CDR3 length: 14 amino acids. DNA of the CDR3: TGTGCCAGCAGTTTACTAGGACAGAGCTATGGCTACACCTTC. Translation gives CASSLLGQSYGYTF.

The V gene is TRBV4-2, the J gene TRBJ2-7; 13 bases match TRBD2. The CDR3 is 15 amino acids. CDR1 is LGHNA and CDR2 is YNFKEQ in the germline V gene. The V gene end was trimmed by 0 bases and the J gene end by 4 bases; junction bases not matched to a gene: 0. The CDR3 reads CASSQETSGGYEQYF. The CDR3 DNA sequence: TGTGCCAGCAGCCAAGAGACTAGCGGGGGGTACGAGCAGTACTTC.